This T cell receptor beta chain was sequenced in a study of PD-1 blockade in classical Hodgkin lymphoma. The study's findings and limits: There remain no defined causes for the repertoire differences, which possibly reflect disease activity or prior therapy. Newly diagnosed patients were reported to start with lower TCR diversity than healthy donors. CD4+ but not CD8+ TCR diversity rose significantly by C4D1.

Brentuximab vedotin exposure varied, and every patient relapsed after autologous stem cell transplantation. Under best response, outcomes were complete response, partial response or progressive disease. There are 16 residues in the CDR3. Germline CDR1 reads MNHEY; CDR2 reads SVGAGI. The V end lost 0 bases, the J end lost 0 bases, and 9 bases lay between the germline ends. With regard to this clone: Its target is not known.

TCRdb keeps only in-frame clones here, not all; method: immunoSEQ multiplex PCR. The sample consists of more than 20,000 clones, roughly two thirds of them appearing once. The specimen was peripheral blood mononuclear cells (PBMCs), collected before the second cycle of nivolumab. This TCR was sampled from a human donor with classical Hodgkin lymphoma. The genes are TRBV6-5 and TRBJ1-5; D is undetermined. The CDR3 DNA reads TGTGCCAGCAGTTACTCATGGGCTTTTAGCAATCAGCCCCAGCATTTT. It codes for CASSYSWAFSNQPQHF.